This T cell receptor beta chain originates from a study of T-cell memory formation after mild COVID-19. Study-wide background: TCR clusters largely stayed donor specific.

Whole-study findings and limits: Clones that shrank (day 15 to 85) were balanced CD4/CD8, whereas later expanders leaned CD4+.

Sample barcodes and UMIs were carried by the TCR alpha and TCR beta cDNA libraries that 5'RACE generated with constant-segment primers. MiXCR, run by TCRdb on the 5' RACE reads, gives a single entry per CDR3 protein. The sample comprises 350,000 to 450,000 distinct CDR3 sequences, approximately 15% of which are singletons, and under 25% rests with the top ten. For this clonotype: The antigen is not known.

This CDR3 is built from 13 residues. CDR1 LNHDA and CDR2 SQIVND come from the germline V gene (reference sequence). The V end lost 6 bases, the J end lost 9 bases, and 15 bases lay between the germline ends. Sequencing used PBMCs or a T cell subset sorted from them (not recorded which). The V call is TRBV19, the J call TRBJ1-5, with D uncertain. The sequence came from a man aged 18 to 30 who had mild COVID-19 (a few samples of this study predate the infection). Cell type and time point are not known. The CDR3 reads CASSPTGPRPQHF. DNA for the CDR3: TGTGCCAGTAGCCCAACCGGGCCGCGGCCCCAGCATTTT.